A single T cell receptor (beta chain) is shown here with its context. The sample is drawn from a study of T cell responses to AZD1222 COVID-19 vaccine. TCRdb keeps only in-frame clones here, not all; method: immunoSEQ multiplex PCR. The table lists around 130,000 clones, approximately 85% of them singletons. Losses at the gene ends were 0 bases for V and 3 bases for J; bases not matched to a gene: 24. Germline CDR1 and CDR2: MGHRA and YSYEKL. This CDR3 has 22 residues. The source of this sequence is an adult in good health. This sample comprised peripheral blood, obtained on day 0 of AZD1222 vaccination. The chain carries TRBV4-1 and TRBJ2-7, with TRBD2 matching over 9 bases. The CDR3 sequence is CASSQDPRLAGGPYDYFYEQYF. In nucleotides, the CDR3 is TGCGCCAGCAGCCAAGACCCGCGACTTGCGGGAGGGCCCTACGACTATTTCTACGAGCAGTACTTC.